This TCR beta chain was identified during a study of cytomegalovirus exposure and HLA in healthy donors. The germline gives CDR1 LGHNT, CDR2 FRNRAP. Trimming took 4 bases from V and 2 from J, leaving 8 bases between them. The length of the CDR3 is 13 residues. With 60 Vbeta and 13 Jbeta primers, the PCR was carried out. The assay was immunoSEQ multiplex PCR, and TCRdb's table has in-frame clones only and misses some. In the table there are around 250,000 clones, around 90% of which are singletons. The source material was PBMCs. J is TRBJ1-1 and V is TRBV12-5, with a possible D match to TRBD1 (6 bases). The receptor's source is a girl aged 2 to 10 in good health and CMV-seronegative. CDR3 sequence reads: CASGSDSNTEAFF. CDR3 sequence (DNA): TGTGCTAGTGGTTCGGACAGCAACACTGAAGCTTTCTTT.